This T cell receptor (beta chain) was identified in a study of T cell responses to AZD1222 COVID-19 vaccine. After removal of 4 bases from V and 6 bases from J, the junction contained 11 bases not matched to a gene. Germline loops: CDR1 SGDLS, CDR2 YYNGEE. The CDR3 has 15 amino acids. Only in-frame clones appear in the TCRdb table, and some are missing; sequencing was by immunoSEQ multiplex PCR. This table has some 86,000 clones, around 82% appearing once. The sequenced sample was peripheral blood, obtained on day 0 of AZD1222 vaccination. This clonotype was obtained from an adult in good health. The V gene is TRBV9, the J gene TRBJ2-3; 7 bases match TRBD2. DNA for the CDR3: TGTGCCAGCAGCTCAAGAGGAGCGGGGCACGATACGCAGTATTTT. Amino acid sequence: CASSSRGAGHDTQYF.